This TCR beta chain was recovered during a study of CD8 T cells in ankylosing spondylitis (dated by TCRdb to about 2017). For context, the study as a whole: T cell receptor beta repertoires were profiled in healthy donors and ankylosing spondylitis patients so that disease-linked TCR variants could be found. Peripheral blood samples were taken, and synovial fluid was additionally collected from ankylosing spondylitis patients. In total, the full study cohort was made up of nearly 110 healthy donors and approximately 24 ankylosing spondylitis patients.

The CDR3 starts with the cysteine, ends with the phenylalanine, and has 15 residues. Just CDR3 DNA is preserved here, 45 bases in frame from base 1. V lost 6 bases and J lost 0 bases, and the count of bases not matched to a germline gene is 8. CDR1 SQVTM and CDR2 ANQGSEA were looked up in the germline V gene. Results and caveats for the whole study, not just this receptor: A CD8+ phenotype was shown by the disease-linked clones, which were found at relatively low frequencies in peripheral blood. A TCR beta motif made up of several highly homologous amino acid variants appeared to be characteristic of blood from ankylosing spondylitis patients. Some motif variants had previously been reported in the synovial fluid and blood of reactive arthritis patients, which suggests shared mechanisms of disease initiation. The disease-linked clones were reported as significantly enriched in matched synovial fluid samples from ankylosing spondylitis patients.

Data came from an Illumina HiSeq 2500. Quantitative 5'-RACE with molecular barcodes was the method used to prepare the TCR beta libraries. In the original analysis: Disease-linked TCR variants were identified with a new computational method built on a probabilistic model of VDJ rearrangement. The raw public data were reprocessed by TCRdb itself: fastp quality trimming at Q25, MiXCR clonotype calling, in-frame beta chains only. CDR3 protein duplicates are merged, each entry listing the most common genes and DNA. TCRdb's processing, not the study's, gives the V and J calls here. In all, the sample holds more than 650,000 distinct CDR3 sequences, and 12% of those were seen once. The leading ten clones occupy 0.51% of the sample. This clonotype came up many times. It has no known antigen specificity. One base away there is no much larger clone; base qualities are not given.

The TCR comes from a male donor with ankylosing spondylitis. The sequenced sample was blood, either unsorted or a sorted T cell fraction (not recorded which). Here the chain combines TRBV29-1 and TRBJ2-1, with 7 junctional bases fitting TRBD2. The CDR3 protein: CSVPLAGYSYNEQFF. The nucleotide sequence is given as TGCAGCGTCCCATTAGCGGGTTACTCCTACAATGAGCAGTTCTTC.